This T cell receptor beta chain originates from a study of cytomegalovirus exposure and HLA in healthy donors. Some clones are missing from TCRdb's copy, which holds only in-frame ones; the method was immunoSEQ multiplex PCR. The sample records 150,000 to 200,000 clones, approximately 96% being singletons. Germline V gives CDR1 SEHNR, CDR2 FQNEAQ (reference sequence). Trimming removed 4 bases from V and 1 base from J, with 7 bases in between. The CDR3 covers 13 residues. This rearrangement joins TRBV7-9 to TRBJ1-1, with a weak D call TRBD1 (5 bases). The sequenced sample consisted of PBMCs. The receptor was isolated from a woman between 18 and 29 years old in good health and CMV-seronegative. The CDR3 DNA reads TGTGCCAGCAGCTCCGACAGGAACACTGAAGCTTTCTTT. Amino acids: CASSSDRNTEAFF.